This passage covers 9 T cell receptor beta chains from one sample sequenced in a study of blood T cell repertoires in COVID-19. The assay was immunoSEQ multiplex PCR, and TCRdb's table has in-frame clones only and misses some. This sample has roughly 220,000 clones, with approximately 80% found just once. The sample taken for sequencing was peripheral blood. These receptors were collected from a man aged 25 to 40 with active or convalescent COVID-19.

V and J are TRBV4-1 and TRBJ2-1; D gene ambiguous. The CDR3 has 13 amino acids. V was pared by 3 bases and J by 1 base, with 4 bases between. Germline assignment: CDR1 MGHRA and CDR2 YSYEKL. The CDR3 protein is CASSHQSYNEQFF. As DNA, the CDR3 is TGCGCCAGCAGCCACCAGTCCTACAATGAGCAGTTCTTC.

The chain carries TRBV18 and TRBJ1-3, with 9 bases lining up with TRBD1. The length of the CDR3 is 17 residues. Trimming took 5 bases from V and 0 from J; bases not matched to a gene: 8. The germline V gene has CDR1 KGHSH and CDR2 LQKENI. The CDR3 loop reads CASSSAGQGYSGNTIYF. CDR3 nucleotide sequence: TGTGCCAGCTCATCGGCGGGACAGGGTTACTCTGGAAACACCATATATTTT.

The CDR3 coding sequence is TGTGCCAGCAGGACACAGGGGGCTGGACAAGAGACCCAGTACTTC. It is translated as CASRTQGAGQETQYF. The chain uses TRBV27 and TRBJ2-5; TRBD1 aligns across 9 bases. This CDR3 comprises 15 residues. With 6 bases clipped from V and 2 bases from J, the junction kept 7 bases outside the gene matches. Germline CDR1 MNHEY, CDR2 SMNVEV (reference sequence).

The rearrangement joins TRBV6-6 to TRBJ1-5; D unclear. The CDR3 runs to 10 residues. The V end was cut by 10 bases, the J end by 5 bases, with 6 bases between. The germline gives CDR1 MNHNY, CDR2 SVGAGI (reference sequence). CDR3 nucleotides: TGTGCCACCGGTGATCAGCCCCAGCATTTT. Residues: CATGDQPQHF.

The chain uses TRBV7-9 and TRBJ2-5; a weak D match, TRBD1 (6 bases). Germline CDR1 reads SEHNR; CDR2 reads FQNEAQ (reference sequence). Trimming shortened V by 5 bases and J by 5 bases, and 15 bases separated the two germline ends. The CDR3 is made up of 14 amino acids. The CDR3 region has the DNA TGTGCCAGCAGCCCCCCAGGGGTATCGGAGACCCAGTACTTC. This gives the protein CASSPPGVSETQYF.

The chain recombines TRBV24-1 with TRBJ1-5; maybe TRBD1 (6 bases). The CDR3 spans 14 residues. In germline, CDR1 is KGHDR, CDR2 SFDVKD. The V and J ends lost 2 bases and 7 bases respectively, with 11 bases between them. CDR3 protein: CATSDSQGLQPQHF. In nucleotides, the CDR3 is TGTGCCACCAGTGATTCGCAGGGGTTGCAGCCCCAGCATTTT.

The J gene is TRBJ2-3, the V gene TRBV28, with TRBD2 matching 8 bases. Germline lookup yields CDR1 MDHEN and CDR2 SYDVKM. The CDR3 loop spans 14 amino acids. V lost 5 bases to trimming and J lost 1 base; unmatched junction nucleotides: 2. CDR3 region: CASSRSGGTDTQYF. In DNA, the CDR3 is TGTGCCAGCAGTCGTAGCGGGGGCACAGATACGCAGTATTTT.

This clone was counted between two and nine times. The CDR3 protein is CASGNGGLAGAGQYF. The CDR3 coding sequence is TGTGCCAGCGGGAACGGAGGTCTAGCGGGAGCGGGGCAGTACTTC. The chain joins TRBV27 to TRBJ2-7, with 10 bases that match TRBD2. CDR1 and CDR2 (germline): MNHEY, SMNVEV (reference sequence). CDR3 length: 15 residues. J was trimmed by 9 bases and V by 8 bases; bases with no gene match: 16.

The V call is TRBV9, the J call TRBJ2-2, with a weak D call TRBD2 (5 bases). Deletions cut 0 bases from V and 6 bases from J, with 9 bases between. The CDR3 runs 14 residues. The germline gives CDR1 SGDLS, CDR2 YYNGEE. The CDR3 sequence: CASSVVAGAGELFF. In DNA, the CDR3 is TGTGCCAGCAGCGTAGTTGCGGGCGCCGGGGAGCTGTTTTTT.